Listed below are T cell receptor beta chains from one sample, sequenced in a study of T cells after posttransplantation cyclophosphamide. Assay used: immunoSEQ multiplex PCR; TCRdb lists only in-frame clones, some missing. The sample consists of some 47,000 clones, approximately 86% of them appearing once. The sample taken for sequencing was PBMCs. Source of these receptors: a man between 25 and 39 years old with a blood cancer, CMV-positive, and with a related stem cell donor. The CDR3 runs from the conserved cysteine through the conserved F or W. The order of the fields is J gene, V gene, D gene, clone size, CDR3 DNA, CDR3 protein. A D gene is named only where the DNA matches it firmly. Clone size is given for some rows only: seen once, a few or many times, or a class if the clone is expanded.

j_gene: TRBJ2-1; v_gene: TRBV7-9; d_gene: TRBD2; abundance: .; CDR3nt: TGTGCCAGCAGCTCCACTAGCGTATCTCTCAATGAGCAGTTCTTC; CDR3aa: CASSSTSVSLNEQFF
j_gene: TRBJ2-5; v_gene: TRBV7-2; d_gene: TRBD2; abundance: .; CDR3nt: TGTGCCAGCAGCCGGGGACTAGCGGGAGGGCGGGAGACCCAGTACTTC; CDR3aa: CASSRGLAGGRETQYF
j_gene: TRBJ2-1; v_gene: TRBV19; d_gene: TRBD2; abundance: .; CDR3nt: TGTGCCAGTATGGGCGGGGGGAGCTCCTACAATGAGCAGTTCTTC; CDR3aa: CASMGGGSSYNEQFF
j_gene: TRBJ1-2; v_gene: TRBV30; d_gene: TRBD1; abundance: .; CDR3nt: TGTGCCTGGACCAAGATTTTGTCGGGACAGGGGCACTATGGCTACACCTTC; CDR3aa: CAWTKILSGQGHYGYTF
j_gene: TRBJ2-3; v_gene: TRBV11-2; d_gene: .; abundance: .; CDR3nt: TGTGCCAGCAGTCCCCCGGACACCTATCCCACAGATACGCAGTATTTT; CDR3aa: CASSPPDTYPTDTQYF
j_gene: TRBJ2-7; v_gene: TRBV18; d_gene: TRBD1; abundance: .; CDR3nt: TGTGCCAGCTCCCGAATCCGGGACAGGGACCACGAGCAGTACTTC; CDR3aa: CASSRIRDRDHEQYF
j_gene: TRBJ2-1; v_gene: TRBV7-3; d_gene: .; abundance: .; CDR3nt: TGTGCCAGCAGCTTAATGAGCGGGAATGAGCAGTTCTTC; CDR3aa: CASSLMSGNEQFF
j_gene: TRBJ1-1; v_gene: TRBV28; d_gene: .; abundance: few; CDR3nt: TGTGCCAGCAGTTTGAGGGATTACACTGAAGCTTTCTTT; CDR3aa: CASSLRDYTEAFF
j_gene: TRBJ2-7; v_gene: TRBV6-5; d_gene: .; abundance: .; CDR3nt: TGTGCCAGTATGGGCCCCGGACAGTCCTACGAGCAGTACTTC; CDR3aa: CASMGPGQSYEQYF
j_gene: TRBJ1-3; v_gene: TRBV7-9; d_gene: .; abundance: .; CDR3nt: TGTGCCAGCAGCTTAGTAGGGGTTGGGGCTGGAAACACCATATATTTT; CDR3aa: CASSLVGVGAGNTIYF